The 28 T cell receptor beta chains reported below all come from one sample, sequenced in a study of blood T cell repertoires in COVID-19. Here immunoSEQ multiplex PCR was the method, and the copy in TCRdb shows in-frame clones only, minus some. The table lists 75,000 to 90,000 clones, 80% of them singletons. Sequences were obtained from peripheral blood. The receptor set was obtained from a woman aged 70-85 years with acute or convalescent COVID-19.

This chain joins TRBV4-1 and TRBJ2-1; D is perhaps TRBD2 (7 bases). Germline CDR1 is MGHRA and CDR2 is YSYEKL. The CDR3 loop spans 16 amino acids. Trimming removed 0 bases from V and 9 bases from J, with 18 bases in between. CDR3 amino acids: CASSQDRGASWGEQFF. In nucleotides, the CDR3 is TGCGCCAGCAGCCAAGATCGGGGGGCATCATGGGGTGAGCAGTTCTTC.

The chain uses TRBV3-1 (or the pseudogene TRBV3-2) and TRBJ2-1, with a weak D call TRBD2 (5 bases). Trimming took 0 bases from V and 9 from J, leaving 6 bases between them. The CDR3 is 12 amino acids. Germline CDR1 LGHDT, CDR2 YNNKEL (reference sequence). The CDR3 loop is CASSQEGLEQFF. DNA for the CDR3: TGTGCCAGCAGCCAAGAAGGACTTGAGCAGTTCTTC.

This chain uses TRBV15 with TRBJ1-2; 9 bases align to TRBD1. Losses at the gene ends were 1 base for V and 4 bases for J; bases not matched to a gene: 7. Looked up from germline, CDR1 is LNHNV and CDR2 is YYDKDF (reference sequence). The CDR3 consists of 16 residues. The CDR3 DNA is TGTGCCACCAGCAGAGCCTTACAGGGGGCCGGCTATGGCTACACCTTC. Protein: CATSRALQGAGYGYTF.

This chain joins TRBV6-2 or TRBV6-3 and TRBJ1-5; D not resolved. Germline lookup yields CDR1 MNHEY and CDR2 SVGEGT. The CDR3 loop spans 16 amino acids. With 4 bases removed from V and 0 bases from J, the gap between germline ends came to 13 bases. The CDR3 here is CASSSHGGYSNQPQHF. In DNA, the CDR3 is TGTGCCAGCAGTTCCCATGGAGGGTATAGCAATCAGCCCCAGCATTTT.

The chain is built from TRBV6-4 and TRBJ2-1; TRBD2 matches at 12 bases. Trimming cost V 3 bases and J 6 bases; bases outside gene matches: 3. The germline V gene has CDR1 MRHNA and CDR2 SNTAGT. The length of the CDR3 is 15 residues. The CDR3, as DNA: TGTGCCAGCAGTGAACTAGCGGGGGGATTCAATGAGCAGTTCTTC. This encodes CASSELAGGFNEQFF.

This rearrangement joins TRBV9 to TRBJ1-4; D might be TRBD1 (5 bases). Germline assignment: CDR1 SGDLS and CDR2 YYNGEE. The CDR3 spans 14 residues. The V end was cut by 2 bases, the J end by 7 bases, with 12 bases between. CDR3 coding DNA: TGTGCCAGCAGCGTCGGAGGGGCTCCTGAAAAACTGTTTTTT. The encoded protein is CASSVGGAPEKLFF.

This chain uses TRBV5-1 with TRBJ2-2; tentatively, D is TRBD1 (5 bases). The CDR3 extends over 15 amino acids. Trimming cost V 0 bases and J 0 bases, with 6 bases left between them. CDR1 and CDR2 (germline): SGHRS, YFSETQ. As DNA, the CDR3 is TGCGCCAGCAGCTTGGCAGGGACGAACACCGGGGAGCTGTTTTTT. It is translated as CASSLAGTNTGELFF.

The rearrangement uses TRBV29-1 and TRBJ2-2; 7 positions agree with TRBD1. Germline-derived CDR1 and CDR2 are SQVTM and ANQGSEA. Trimming took 6 bases from V and 1 from J; bases not matched to a gene: 11. This CDR3 spans 16 amino acids. DNA for the CDR3: TGCAGCGTCTACTTAAGGGACAGAGAGAACACCGGGGAGCTGTTTTTT. Amino acid sequence: CSVYLRDRENTGELFF.

The chain employs TRBV5-1 and TRBJ2-1; 11 bases line up with TRBD2. Unmatched junction bases numbered 8, after V lost 2 bases and J lost 7 bases. The CDR3 is made up of 16 amino acids. The germline V gene encodes CDR1 SGHRS and CDR2 YFSETQ. CDR3: CASSLLIAGGPNEQFF. The CDR3 DNA reads as TGCGCCAGCAGCTTACTTATAGCGGGGGGGCCAAATGAGCAGTTCTTC.

The chain couples TRBV6-2 or TRBV6-3 to TRBJ2-7; 12 bases line up with TRBD2. Germline values: CDR1 MNHEY, CDR2 SVGEGT. V lost 2 bases to trimming and J lost 1 base; unmatched junction nucleotides: 0. This CDR3 region has 15 residues. The CDR3 spells CASSYGLAGSYEQYF. CDR3 DNA sequence: TGTGCCAGCAGTTACGGACTAGCGGGGTCCTACGAGCAGTACTTC.

The table lists this clone with a few counts. Written as DNA, the CDR3 is TGCACCAGCAGCCTATACTCGGGCAATCAGCCCCAGCATTTT. Its protein product is CTSSLYSGNQPQHF. The rearrangement joins TRBV1 to TRBJ1-5. TRBV1 is a listed pseudogene. The CDR3 contains 14 residues.

This clone was found a few times. The rearrangement uses TRBV5-1 and TRBJ2-7; tentatively, D is TRBD1 (5 bases). Germline values: CDR1 SGHRS, CDR2 YFSETQ. V was cut by 4 bases and J by 5 bases, with 16 bases left in between. The CDR3 spans 14 residues. The CDR3 loop is CASSPSDSNDEQYF. CDR3 coding DNA: TGCGCCAGCAGCCCTTCCGACAGTAACGACGAGCAGTACTTC. Drawing the rest from reference TRBV5-1 and TRBJ2-7, the complete variable domain is KAGVTQTPRYLIKTRGQQVTLSCSPISGHRSVSWYQQTPGQGLQFLFEYFSETQRNKGNFPGRFSGRQFSNSRSEMNVSTLELGDSALYLCASSPSDSNDEQYFGPGTRLTVT.

The chain recombines TRBV25-1 with TRBJ2-6, with D perhaps matching TRBD1 (5 bases). This CDR3 comprises 17 residues. Germline CDR1 is MGHDK and CDR2 is SYGVNS. V lost 6 bases to trimming and J lost 0 bases, with 15 bases between them. The CDR3 is CASSENRDSSGANVLTF. The CDR3 region has the DNA TGTGCCAGCAGCGAAAATAGAGACAGCTCTGGGGCCAACGTCCTGACTTTC.

This clone was detected once. V and J are TRBV29-1 and TRBJ1-4; D is unresolved. Germline V CDR1 and CDR2: SQVTM, ANQGSEA. The germline V and J ends were trimmed by 4 bases and 7 bases, with 7 bases remaining between them. This CDR3 comprises 11 residues. The CDR3 DNA is TGCAGCGTTGGGGAGGGTGAAAAACTGTTTTTT. Amino acid sequence: CSVGEGEKLFF.

The chain employs TRBV6-6 and TRBJ1-2; D perhaps matches TRBD1 (6 bases). CDR1 and CDR2 (germline): MNHNY, SVGAGI (reference sequence). The V gene lost 2 bases and the J gene lost 4 bases, with 11 bases spanning the gap. The length of the CDR3 is 14 residues. CDR3 bases: TGTGCCAGCAGTTACCAGGGGAACGGCTATGGCTACACCTTC. Its protein is CASSYQGNGYGYTF.

The V call is TRBV11-3, the J call TRBJ1-1; 9 nucleotides align to TRBD1. The germline gives CDR1 SGHNT, CDR2 YENEEA. Trimming cost V 6 bases and J 10 bases; bases outside gene matches: 3. The CDR3 has 11 residues. CDR3 region: CASSRQGGAFF. In nucleotides, the CDR3 is TGTGCCAGCAGTAGACAGGGGGGAGCTTTCTTT.

The rearrangement uses TRBV5-1 and TRBJ1-2, with D hard to call. This CDR3 region has 14 residues. Trimming cost V 2 bases and J 4 bases, with 12 bases left between them. Germline CDR1 is SGHRS and CDR2 is YFSETQ. CDR3 in DNA: TGCGCCAGCAGCTTCCGGACGGGAACCTATGGCTACACCTTC. Translated, it gives CASSFRTGTYGYTF.

The chain carries TRBV19 and TRBJ2-1, with 7 positions matching TRBD1. The CDR3 contains 15 residues. Unmatched junction bases numbered 8, after V lost 2 bases and J lost 7 bases. The germline CDR1 and CDR2 sequences are LNHDA and SQIVND (reference sequence). Here the CDR3 reads CASSIPRQGANEQFF. For the CDR3, the DNA is TGTGCCAGTAGTATACCCCGACAGGGTGCTAATGAGCAGTTCTTC.

This rearrangement joins TRBV10-3 to TRBJ2-7, with TRBD2 identical over 12 bases. The CDR3 is 15 amino acids. Germline-derived CDR1 and CDR2 are ENHRY and SYGVKD. Losses at the gene ends were 4 bases for V and 2 bases for J; bases not matched to a gene: 3. The CDR3 DNA is TGTGCCATCAGTGGGGGGACTAGCGGGCCCTACGAGCAGTACTTC. Amino acids: CAISGGTSGPYEQYF.

The rearrangement uses TRBV5-1 and TRBJ2-5, with 9 bases that match TRBD2. Germline loops: CDR1 SGHRS, CDR2 YFSETQ. This CDR3 spans 15 amino acids. V shed 0 bases and J 5 bases; nucleotides not matched to a gene: 5. This CDR3 reads CASSLELAGAETQYF. The CDR3 DNA reads TGCGCCAGCAGCTTGGAATTAGCGGGGGCGGAGACCCAGTACTTC.

The chain employs TRBV2 and TRBJ1-1; D possibly corresponds to TRBD1 (5 bases). The V end lost 6 bases, the J end lost 1 base, and 15 bases lay between the germline ends. The CDR3 spans 15 residues. Germline V gene sequence: CDR1 SNHLY, CDR2 FYNNEI. CDR3 bases: TGTGCCAGCAGGTACATCACCACAGGGAACACTGAAGCTTTCTTT. Protein: CASRYITTGNTEAFF.

This chain connects TRBV28 to TRBJ2-5; 13 bases align to TRBD2. Looked up from germline, CDR1 is MDHEN and CDR2 is SYDVKM. This CDR3 contains 16 residues. Trimming at V came to 6 bases and at J to 4 bases, leaving 8 bases not matched to a gene. CDR3: CASRVTSGGLGETQYF. The CDR3 nucleotides read TGTGCCAGCAGGGTGACTAGCGGGGGGTTAGGAGAGACCCAGTACTTC. The full variable domain, rest sourced from reference TRBV28 and TRBJ2-5, is DVKVTQSSRYLVKRTGEKVFLECVQDMDHENMFWYRQDPGLGLRLIYFSYDVKMKEKGDIPEGYSVSREKKERFSLILESASTNQTSMYLCASRVTSGGLGETQYFGPGTRLLVL.

The chain recombines TRBV12-3 or TRBV12-4 with TRBJ1-3; D is uncertain. This CDR3 contains 12 residues. Deletions cut 4 bases from V and 7 bases from J, with 8 bases between. CDR3 protein: CASSSPGNTIYF. The CDR3 bases are TGTGCCAGCAGTTCCCCGGGTAACACCATATATTTT.

The gene calls are TRBV6-5 and TRBJ1-1; unclear D gene. Looked up from germline, CDR1 is MNHEY and CDR2 is SVGAGI. Trimming removed 5 bases from V and 3 bases from J, with 10 bases in between. The CDR3 runs to 13 residues. CDR3 nucleotides: TGTGCCAGCAGTCATTTGAGGGACACTGAAGCTTTCTTT. Its translation: CASSHLRDTEAFF.

The chain couples TRBV9 to TRBJ2-7; TRBD2 might be the D (6 bases). Trimming stripped 3 bases from V and 4 bases from J, with 14 bases between. This CDR3 is built from 14 residues. CDR1 and CDR2 (germline): SGDLS, YYNGEE. The CDR3 spells CASSGGGLFYEQYF. In DNA form, the CDR3 reads TGTGCCAGCAGCGGTGGGGGACTCTTTTACGAGCAGTACTTC.

This chain uses TRBV5-1 with TRBJ2-3; 14 bases align to TRBD2. Germline trimming cut 3 bases from V and 5 bases from J; bases unmatched to any gene: 2. CDR1 SGHRS and CDR2 YFSETQ come from the germline V gene. The CDR3 covers 15 residues. The CDR3 coding sequence is TGCGCCAGCAGCTCCGGGACTAGCGGGGGAGATACGCAGTATTTT. Its protein product is CASSSGTSGGDTQYF.

The chain uses TRBV11-2 and TRBJ1-2; a possible D gene is TRBD1 (6 bases). This CDR3 comprises 15 residues. Per the germline V gene, CDR1 is SGHAT and CDR2 is FQNNGV. Trimming shortened V by 4 bases and J by 5 bases, and 17 bases separated the two germline ends. This CDR3 reads CASSWDDRLGYGYTF. CDR3 coding DNA: TGTGCCAGCAGCTGGGATGACAGGCTAGGATATGGCTACACCTTC.

The V call is TRBV11-3, the J call TRBJ2-3; 10 bases match TRBD2. V dropped 5 bases and J dropped 0; count of bases not matched to a gene: 5. This CDR3 is 16 amino acids long. In germline, CDR1 is SGHNT, CDR2 YENEEA. The CDR3 bases are TGTGCCAGCAGCCCGAGGACTAGCGGTAGCACAGATACGCAGTATTTT. This sequence encodes CASSPRTSGSTDTQYF.